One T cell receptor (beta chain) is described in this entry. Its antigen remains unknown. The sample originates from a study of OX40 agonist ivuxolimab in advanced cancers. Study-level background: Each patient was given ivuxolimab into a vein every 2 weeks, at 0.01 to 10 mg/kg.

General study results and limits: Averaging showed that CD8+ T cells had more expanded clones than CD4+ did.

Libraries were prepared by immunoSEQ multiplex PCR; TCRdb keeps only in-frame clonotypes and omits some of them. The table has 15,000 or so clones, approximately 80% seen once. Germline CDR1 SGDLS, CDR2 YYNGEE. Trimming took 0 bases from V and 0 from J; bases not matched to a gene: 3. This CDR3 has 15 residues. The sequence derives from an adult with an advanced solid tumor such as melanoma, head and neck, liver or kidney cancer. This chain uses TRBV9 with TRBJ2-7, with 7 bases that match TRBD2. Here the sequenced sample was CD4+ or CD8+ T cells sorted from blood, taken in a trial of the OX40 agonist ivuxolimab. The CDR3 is CASSVGGGGSYEQYF. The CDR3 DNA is TGTGCCAGCAGCGTAGGGGGCGGGGGCTCCTACGAGCAGTACTTC.